Listed below are T cell receptor beta chains from one sample, sequenced in a study of T cell responses to AZD1222 COVID-19 vaccine. Clones were sequenced by immunoSEQ multiplex PCR, and TCRdb holds only the in-frame ones, with some missing. This table has some 150,000 clones, more than 85% appearing once. This specimen was peripheral blood, taken 28 days after the second AZD1222 dose. The receptors derive from an adult who received the AZD1222 COVID-19 vaccine. Both conserved end residues are part of each CDR3. Fields, in order: J gene, V gene, clone size, D gene, CDR3 DNA, CDR3 protein. A D gene is named only where the DNA matches it firmly. For some rows the clone size is stated as once, few or many, or as a class when expanded; others skip it.

j_call: TRBJ1-2
v_call: TRBV27
clone_size: NA
d_call: NA
cdr3_nt: TGTGCCAGCAGTTTAAAGCCCCTCCCCAACTATGGCTACACCTTC
cdr3_aa: CASSLKPLPNYGYTF

j_call: TRBJ1-6
v_call: TRBV7-9
clone_size: NA
d_call: NA
cdr3_nt: TGTGCCAGCAGCTTAGACGGGGATTCACCCCTCCACTTT
cdr3_aa: CASSLDGDSPLHF

j_call: TRBJ1-1
v_call: TRBV5-1
clone_size: NA
d_call: NA
cdr3_nt: TGCGCCAGCAGCTTGCCAGCCTCAAACACTGAAGCTTTCTTT
cdr3_aa: CASSLPASNTEAFF

j_call: TRBJ2-1
v_call: TRBV11-3
clone_size: NA
d_call: TRBD2
cdr3_nt: TGTGCCAGCAGCTTAGCCGGGACTAGCGGCAATGAGCAGTTCTTC
cdr3_aa: CASSLAGTSGNEQFF

j_call: TRBJ1-1
v_call: TRBV6-2/TRBV6-3
clone_size: once
d_call: NA
cdr3_nt: TGTGCCAGCAGTTATCTACAGGTGAACACTGAAGCTTTCTTT
cdr3_aa: CASSYLQVNTEAFF

j_call: TRBJ2-2
v_call: TRBV28
clone_size: NA
d_call: NA
cdr3_nt: TGTGCCAGCAGTCAACCCCAAGGAGGGGCCGGGGAGCTGTTTTTT
cdr3_aa: CASSQPQGGAGELFF

j_call: TRBJ2-7
v_call: TRBV27
clone_size: NA
d_call: TRBD2
cdr3_nt: TGTGCCAGCAGTTCTACAGCGGGAGTAATGTACGAGCAGTACTTC
cdr3_aa: CASSSTAGVMYEQYF

j_call: TRBJ1-5
v_call: TRBV10-2
clone_size: NA
d_call: NA
cdr3_nt: TGCGCCAGCAGTGCGCATGGACAGCCAGGCAATCAGCCCCAGCATTTT
cdr3_aa: CASSAHGQPGNQPQHF

j_call: TRBJ1-2
v_call: TRBV6-1
clone_size: NA
d_call: TRBD1
cdr3_nt: TGTGCCAGCAGTGAAGCGGCCGGACAGGGTGGTAACTATGGCTACACCTTC
cdr3_aa: CASSEAAGQGGNYGYTF

j_call: TRBJ1-2
v_call: TRBV28
clone_size: NA
d_call: NA
cdr3_nt: TGTGCCATCTCAAAGGCAGCGAACTATGGCTACACCTTC
cdr3_aa: CAISKAANYGYTF

j_call: TRBJ2-7
v_call: TRBV7-9
clone_size: NA
d_call: NA
cdr3_nt: TGTGCCAGCAGCTTCCCAAACCTAAGAGACGGCAGGAGGGGAAACGAGCAGTACTTC
cdr3_aa: CASSFPNLRDGRRGNEQYF

j_call: TRBJ2-1
v_call: TRBV15
clone_size: NA
d_call: TRBD2
cdr3_nt: TGTGCCACCAGCAGAGGTCCCATGGGTAGCGGGAGGGAGGGTTACAATGAGCAGTTCTTC
cdr3_aa: CATSRGPMGSGREGYNEQFF

j_call: TRBJ2-1
v_call: TRBV12-3/TRBV12-4
clone_size: NA
d_call: NA
cdr3_nt: TGTGCCAGCACTGGAGATATGCCCAATGAGCAGTTCTTC
cdr3_aa: CASTGDMPNEQFF

j_call: TRBJ2-4
v_call: TRBV5-4
clone_size: NA
d_call: TRBD2
cdr3_nt: TGTGCCAGCAGCTTGGGTAGCGGGAGCACAAACATTCAGTACTTC
cdr3_aa: CASSLGSGSTNIQYF

j_call: TRBJ1-1
v_call: TRBV9
clone_size: NA
d_call: NA
cdr3_nt: TGTGCCAGCAGCGTATACAGAGACAACACTGAAGCTTTCTTT
cdr3_aa: CASSVYRDNTEAFF

j_call: TRBJ2-2
v_call: TRBV5-6
clone_size: NA
d_call: TRBD1
cdr3_nt: TGTGCCAGCAGCATAAACAGGGGAGTGGGCACCGGGGAGCTGTTTTTT
cdr3_aa: CASSINRGVGTGELFF

j_call: TRBJ1-1
v_call: TRBV9
clone_size: NA
d_call: NA
cdr3_nt: TGTGCCAGCAGCACCCGCAGTAGCACTGAAGCTTTCTTT
cdr3_aa: CASSTRSSTEAFF

j_call: TRBJ1-2
v_call: TRBV2
clone_size: NA
d_call: NA
cdr3_nt: TGTGCCAGCAGTGAGTCCGATGGCTACACCTTC
cdr3_aa: CASSESDGYTF

j_call: TRBJ1-6
v_call: TRBV2
clone_size: few
d_call: TRBD1
cdr3_nt: TGTGCCAGCATGGCGACAGGGGGAAATTCACCCCTCCACTTT
cdr3_aa: CASMATGGNSPLHF

j_call: TRBJ2-5
v_call: TRBV9
clone_size: NA
d_call: NA
cdr3_nt: TGTGCCAGCAGCGTAGAAAAGGGCGGAGAGACCCAGTACTTC
cdr3_aa: CASSVEKGGETQYF

j_call: TRBJ2-1
v_call: TRBV30
clone_size: NA
d_call: NA
cdr3_nt: TGTGCCTGGAGTACCGGGACACTTTACAATGAGCAGTTCTTC
cdr3_aa: CAWSTGTLYNEQFF

j_call: TRBJ1-5
v_call: TRBV29-1
clone_size: NA
d_call: NA
cdr3_nt: TGCAGCGTTGGCCAGGGCCAGCCCCAGCATTTT
cdr3_aa: CSVGQGQPQHF

j_call: TRBJ2-7
v_call: TRBV28
clone_size: NA
d_call: TRBD1
cdr3_nt: TGTGCCAGCAGGCCGACAGGGCTGCGGGACGAGCAGTACTTC
cdr3_aa: CASRPTGLRDEQYF

j_call: TRBJ1-6
v_call: TRBV11-3
clone_size: once
d_call: TRBD1
cdr3_nt: TGTGCCAGCAGCTTAGGACAGGGGGCAAATTCACCCCTCCACTTT
cdr3_aa: CASSLGQGANSPLHF

j_call: TRBJ2-3
v_call: TRBV3-1/TRBV3-2
clone_size: NA
d_call: TRBD1
cdr3_nt: TGTGCCAGCAGCCCTGAACAGGGGGCGTTGACAGATACGCAGTATTTT
cdr3_aa: CASSPEQGALTDTQYF

j_call: TRBJ1-2
v_call: TRBV6-2/TRBV6-3
clone_size: NA
d_call: NA
cdr3_nt: TGTGCCAGCAGTTTCGTTTATGGCTACACCTTC
cdr3_aa: CASSFVYGYTF